This T cell receptor (beta chain) was sequenced in a study of long-term antiretroviral therapy in people with HIV. Before they underwent DNA extraction, samples held 1-10 million cryopreserved PBMC. Samples were assayed with immunoSEQ v3.0 at survey level. Sequencing was directed toward about 35,000-50,000 T-cell genomes in each sample. The data were produced by immunoSEQ multiplex PCR, yet TCRdb's version contains in-frame clones alone and is incomplete. The table has some 16,000 clones, less than 95% seen once. To note about this clone: Its matching antigen is unknown.

Overall study findings and caveats: Among HIV repertoires, CDR3 length ranges were narrower than those of controls. ART preceded a rise in diversity that nonetheless stayed lower than in transplant donor controls.

V was clipped by 10 bases and J by 2 bases, with 17 bases between them. CDR1 ENHRY and CDR2 SYGVKD come from the germline V gene. The CDR3 runs 15 residues. The chain recombines TRBV10-3 with TRBJ2-2, with D possibly TRBD1 on 6 matching bases. This receptor was identified in a woman in her fifties or sixties with HIV. Specimen: unsorted PBMCs, collected nearly 6.5 years after starting antiretroviral therapy. The DNA for the CDR3 is TGTGCCACCAGGGGTTGGACGGATAACACCGGGGAGCTGTTTTTT. It translates to CATRGWTDNTGELFF.